Detailed here is one T cell receptor (beta chain). Its antigen is currently not known. There are no base qualities to consult, and no much larger clone falls within one base. Patients with autoimmune disease history or receiving systemic immunosuppression were excluded from the trial. Peripheral blood for TCR sequencing was drawn from every dose cohort at baseline, at cycle 4 day 1 and at cycle 7 day 1. The samples were drawn from a first-in-human, open-label, multicenter phase I dose-escalation trial of ivuxolimab. The trial enrolled adults with locally advanced or metastatic head and neck squamous cell, hepatocellular, melanoma or renal cell carcinoma. CD4+ and CD8+ T cells were sorted separately from peripheral blood before TCR sequencing. The germline ends are 11 bases apart after V is trimmed by 6 bases and J by 2 bases. CDR1 and CDR2 were assigned from the germline V gene (reference sequence) as MNHNY and SVGAGI. Spanning cysteine to phenylalanine, the CDR3 consists of 14 amino acids. Just CDR3 DNA is preserved here, 42 bases in frame from base 1.

These data are taken from a study of OX40 agonist ivuxolimab in advanced cancers. At the level of the whole study: The costimulatory receptor OX40 (CD134) was targeted by ivuxolimab, a fully human IgG2 agonistic monoclonal antibody. Intravenous ivuxolimab was administered to patients every 2 weeks at six dose levels: 0.01, 0.1, 0.3, 1.5, 3 and 10 mg/kg. Of the 50 to 55 dose-escalation patients, hepatocellular carcinoma was present in about 19, melanoma in approximately 15, renal cell carcinoma in 9 and head and neck cancer in 9. The dose-escalation cohort was roughly 83% male with a mean age of around 62 years, ranging from about 20 to 80. Patients were allowed to have had prior anti-PD-1, anti-PD-L1 or anti-CTLA-4 therapy, and less than 45% of the dose-escalation patients had previously received checkpoint inhibitors. Partial responses occurred in three dose-escalation patients: two with cutaneous melanoma and one with hepatocellular carcinoma. The point of sequencing TCRbeta in the periphery was to test whether ivuxolimab changed TCR sequence diversity and drove clonal T-cell expansion. The paper reports the monotherapy dose-escalation portion (N = 52 patients) of the phase I ivuxolimab trial.

To sequence the TCRbeta CDR3 region, genomic DNA was isolated from the sorted cells. TCRbeta CDR3 regions were sequenced using the immunoSEQ Assay. Here the immuneACCESS table is served through TCRdb, limited to in-frame sequences with V and J called. Missing clones are a known gap in these copies; in checked studies unresolved V genes cover under half, and the rest lacks a known reason. Counted in this sample were about 100,000 clones; about 84% of them appeared once. Together, the top ten hold roughly 5% of the sample. Results the study describes overall, beyond this receptor: At doses from 0.1 to 3.0 mg/kg, clonal expansion was seen in both CD4+ and CD8+ blood T cells between baseline and week 6. Low levels of normalized T-cell clonal expansion were also shown by some nonresponding patients. Which antigens the clonally expanded peripheral T cells were specific for was not determined. Partial responders in the 0.1-3.0 mg/kg groups had among the lowest normalized peripheral clonal expansion, especially among CD8+ T cells. After ivuxolimab, expanded clones were on average more numerous among CD8+ T cells than among CD4+ T cells.

Sequencing used CD4+ or CD8+ T cells sorted from blood, obtained in a trial of the OX40 agonist ivuxolimab. The sequence came from an adult with an advanced solid tumor such as melanoma, head and neck, liver or kidney cancer. Recombination connected TRBV6-6 to TRBJ1-5; TRBD1 is a possible D gene, resting on 5 matching bases. The CDR3 is CASSIDRGNQPQHF. The DNA sequence is TGTGCCAGCAGCATTGACAGAGGCAATCAGCCCCAGCATTTT.